What follows describes a single TCR beta chain. At one end the junction does not follow the germline gene, possibly because of a read error. Primed by a sample-barcoded 5' primer and a J-beta primer mix, a second PCR proceeded for 7 to 11 cycles. TCRdb independently ran MiXCR on the 5' RACE reads; one entry per CDR3 protein. The sample has hundreds of thousands of distinct CDR3 sequences, roughly 56% seen once. The entry originates in a study of blood T cells in healthy people across ages. The CDR3 extends over 11 amino acids. CDR1 is DFQATT and CDR2 is SNEGSKA in the germline V gene (reference sequence). Extractions gave at least 5 micrograms of total RNA per sample.

The TCR was taken from a man aged 40-50 years in good health. The chain carries TRBV20-1 and TRBJ1-2; no firm D call. Material for sequencing was blood. The CDR3 sequence: CSARHSYGCTF. DNA for the CDR3: TGCAGTGCTAGGCATAGCTATGGCTGCACCTTC.